The 28 T cell receptor beta chains below were found in one sample sequenced in a study of blood T cell repertoires in COVID-19. Data came from immunoSEQ multiplex PCR; TCRdb stores just in-frame clones and leaves some out. The sample records roughly 250,000 clones, about 88% being singletons. Sequencing was done on a sample of PBMCs or T cells enriched from blood (not recorded which). Every receptor here comes from a woman aged 45-59 years who had recovered from COVID-19.

The gene calls are TRBV12-3 or TRBV12-4 and TRBJ1-1; the D is unclear. There are 13 residues in the CDR3. Trimming stripped 5 bases from V and 1 base from J, with 8 bases between. CDR3 in amino acids: CASSSAGNTEAFF. CDR3 DNA: TGTGCCAGCAGTAGTGCGGGGAACACTGAAGCTTTCTTT.

The V and J genes are TRBV19 and TRBJ2-5; D perhaps matches TRBD2 (6 bases). Germline V gives CDR1 LNHDA, CDR2 SQIVND (reference sequence). Trimming took off 6 bases at V and 5 bases at J, with 13 bases between the two ends. This CDR3 is built from 13 residues. This chain's CDR3 is CASRVVGGETQYF. DNA for the CDR3: TGTGCCAGTAGAGTGGTAGGAGGGGAGACCCAGTACTTC.

This clone came up a few times. J is TRBJ1-1 and V is TRBV20-1; D is possibly TRBD1 (6 bases). The V gene's germline CDR1 is DFQATT and CDR2 SNEGSKA (reference sequence). The CDR3 contains 14 residues. Between the trimmed V and J ends, which lost 3 bases and 7 bases, there was a span of 18 bases. The CDR3 DNA follows: TGCAGTGCTAGTGACCCACAGGGTGGGGATGAAGCTTTCTTT. Its translation: CSASDPQGGDEAFF.

This chain uses TRBV11-2 with TRBJ2-7; possibly TRBD1 for D (6 bases). Looked up from germline, CDR1 is SGHAT and CDR2 is FQNNGV. The V and J ends lost 6 bases and 5 bases respectively, with 17 bases between them. The CDR3 is 14 amino acids. CDR3 protein: CASSIRGVGDEQYF. CDR3 in DNA: TGTGCCAGCAGTATCAGGGGAGTAGGGGACGAGCAGTACTTC. Combining the CDR3 with reference TRBV11-2 and TRBJ2-7 gives the whole variable domain EAGVAQSPRYKIIEKRQSVAFWCNPISGHATLYWYQQILGQGPKLLIQFQNNGVVDDSQLPKDRFSAERLKGVDSTLKIQPAKLEDSAVYLCASSIRGVGDEQYFGPGTRLTVT.

The chain carries TRBV28 and TRBJ1-1; 8 positions match TRBD1. Trimming removed 8 bases from V and 11 bases from J; junction bases left unmatched: 10. The germline V gene encodes CDR1 MDHEN and CDR2 SYDVKM. This CDR3 spans 12 amino acids. The CDR3 region is CASPDRTGRAFF. The CDR3 bases are TGTGCCAGCCCGGATAGGACAGGGAGGGCTTTCTTT.

The CDR3 nucleotides are TGTGCCAGCAGACCGATAAGGAGTCTGGGTGGCTACACCTTC. This codes for CASRPIRSLGGYTF. The J gene is TRBJ1-2, the V gene TRBV7-2; D gene uncertain. Trimming shortened V by 6 bases and J by 7 bases, and 18 bases separated the two germline ends. Per the germline V gene, CDR1 is SGHTA and CDR2 is FQGNSA. The length of the CDR3 is 14 residues.

J is TRBJ2-1 and V is TRBV4-2, with a tentative D call TRBD2 (5 bases). The CDR3 loop spans 16 amino acids. V dropped 3 bases and J dropped 1 base, with 13 bases sitting between them. CDR1 and CDR2 (germline): LGHNA, YNFKEQ. The CDR3 DNA reads TGTGCCAGCAGCCATGCACTTAGCGATTCCTACAATGAGCAGTTCTTC. This encodes CASSHALSDSYNEQFF.

The chain combines TRBV9 with TRBJ1-6; TRBD1 might be the D (6 bases). The CDR3 is 17 amino acids. Deletions cut 4 bases from V and 6 bases from J, with 20 bases between. CDR1 and CDR2 (germline): SGDLS, YYNGEE. The CDR3 DNA follows: TGTGCCAGCAGCCCGTCCATGGGGGCGCTGGGTAATTCACCCCTCCACTTT. Translating it yields CASSPSMGALGNSPLHF.

V gene TRBV27 combines with J gene TRBJ1-1, with a possible D match to TRBD1 (5 bases). This CDR3 has 16 residues. Germline CDR1 reads MNHEY; CDR2 reads SMNVEV (reference sequence). Deletions cut 1 base from V and 1 base from J, with 13 bases between. The chain's CDR3 is CASSLWGQGRNTEAFF. The CDR3 DNA is TGTGCCAGCAGTTTATGGGGTCAGGGAAGGAACACTGAAGCTTTCTTT.

The V call is TRBV12-3 or TRBV12-4, the J call TRBJ1-1; D ambiguous. V was trimmed by 3 bases and J by 5 bases, leaving 10 bases between them. The CDR3 is 13 residues long. CDR3 sequence: CASSFGGSTEAFF. In DNA form, the CDR3 reads TGTGCCAGCAGTTTTGGCGGGAGTACTGAAGCTTTCTTT.

CDR3 bases: TGTGCCAGCAGTTACTCGACTGGTGGAAACACCATATATTTT. The encoded protein is CASSYSTGGNTIYF. V is TRBV6-5 and J is TRBJ1-3, with D hard to call. V gave up 0 bases and J gave up 3 bases, with 6 bases separating them. In germline, CDR1 is MNHEY, CDR2 SVGAGI. The CDR3 has 14 residues.

J is TRBJ2-3 and V is TRBV5-6, with TRBD1 matching 12 bases. This CDR3 is built from 18 residues. After removal of 3 bases from V and 2 bases from J, the junction contained 10 bases not matched to a gene. Germline assignment: CDR1 SGHDT and CDR2 YYEEEE. CDR3 coding DNA: TGTGCCAGCAGCTGGGGGACAGGGGGCGAATGGTCCACAGATACGCAGTATTTT. Protein: CASSWGTGGEWSTDTQYF.

Concerning this clone: One end of the junction fails to match germline, which may point to a read error. V and J are TRBV6-5 and TRBJ1-2; the D is unclear. There are 14 residues in the CDR3. Germline CDR1 reads MNHEY; CDR2 reads SVGAGI. This CDR3 reads CASSYSSGGGRALF. DNA for the CDR3: TGTGCCAGCAGTTACTCTTCAGGCGGTGGGCGGGCACTCTTC.

As regards this clone: The CDR3 ends on some other residue instead of the conserved phenylalanine or tryptophan, so this is likely a read error. No DNA is shown, since the ends of the CDR3 on it are uncertain; the CDR3 is the one TCRdb lists. The chain is built from TRBV12-3 or TRBV12-4 and TRBJ2-7; TRBD2 reflects the table's D call only, with no check against the DNA. The CDR3 comprises 12 residues, both ends counted. The chain's CDR3 is CASSLAGATLTL.

This clone has just one count. This chain's CDR3 is CAWSVRQGLRSNYGYTF. The CDR3 nucleotides are TGTGCCTGGAGTGTACGGCAGGGGCTCCGCTCTAACTATGGCTACACCTTC. The chain uses TRBV30 and TRBJ1-2; a weak D match, TRBD1 (6 bases). The CDR3 runs to 17 residues. The germline V gene has CDR1 GTSNPN and CDR2 SVGIG (reference sequence). Trimming took 0 bases from V and 0 from J, leaving 17 bases between them.

The chain employs TRBV7-3 and TRBJ1-1, with 7 bases aligning to TRBD1. Germline trimming cut 5 bases from V and 0 bases from J; bases unmatched to any gene: 3. Germline-derived CDR1 and CDR2 are SGHTA and FQGTGA. CDR3 length equals 14 residues. CDR3: CASSQQGMNTEAFF. CDR3 nucleotides: TGTGCCAGCAGCCAACAGGGGATGAACACTGAAGCTTTCTTT.

The rearrangement joins TRBV25-1 to TRBJ1-2; the D gene is possibly TRBD1 (6 bases). The CDR3 consists of 13 residues. V was pared by 1 base and J by 7 bases, with 10 bases between. Germline V gene data show CDR1 as MGHDK and CDR2 as SYGVNS. CDR3 residues: CASSEWGRGGYTF. The CDR3 bases are TGTGCCAGCAGTGAATGGGGGCGAGGTGGCTACACCTTC.

DNA for the CDR3: TGTGCCAGCAGCCAAGCTACCGGGACACTAAATCAGCCCCAGCATTTT. Protein: CASSQATGTLNQPQHF. The chain employs TRBV28 and TRBJ1-5, with TRBD1 as a possible D gene (6 bases). The CDR3 sequence is 16 residues long. Trimming removed 6 bases at V and 4 bases at J, with 19 bases between. The germline V gene encodes CDR1 MDHEN and CDR2 SYDVKM.

V gene TRBV11-2 combines with J gene TRBJ2-1, with 9 bases aligning to TRBD2. CDR1 is SGHAT, CDR2 FQNNGV, per germline. With 2 bases clipped from V and 4 bases from J, the junction kept 12 bases outside the gene matches. This CDR3 has 18 amino acids. The CDR3 nucleotides are TGTGCCAGCAGCTTATCATCCGTCGGGGGACTAGCTTACAATGAGCAGTTCTTC. Encoded protein: CASSLSSVGGLAYNEQFF.

DNA for the CDR3: TGTGCCAGCAGTTCACGGACTTACAGGGCTGGAAACACCATATATTTT. Protein product: CASSSRTYRAGNTIYF. This chain uses TRBV6-2 or TRBV6-3 with TRBJ1-3; maybe TRBD1 (6 bases). The CDR3 extends over 16 amino acids. The germline V gene encodes CDR1 MNHEY and CDR2 SVGEGT. Trimming pared 4 bases from V and 2 bases from J, leaving 15 bases between.

The chain couples TRBV5-5 to TRBJ2-5, with D perhaps TRBD2 (5 bases). Germline V CDR1 and CDR2: SGHKS, YYEKEE (reference sequence). V lost 0 bases, J lost 4 bases, and 19 bases lay in between. CDR3 length: 17 amino acids. The CDR3, as DNA: TGTGCCAGCAGCTTGGTGGCTCTCCGGGGATCCGGAGAGACCCAGTACTTC. It is translated as CASSLVALRGSGETQYF.

This rearrangement joins TRBV2 to TRBJ2-1; 10 bases fit TRBD1. V was pared by 3 bases and J by 15 bases, with 8 bases of the junction left unmatched. CDR3 length: 13 residues. Per the germline V gene, CDR1 is SNHLY and CDR2 is FYNNEI. CDR3 loop: CASSEDRGKFPFF. CDR3 nucleotides: TGTGCCAGCAGTGAGGACAGGGGGAAATTCCCGTTCTTC.

This clone was counted a single time. The chain employs TRBV3-1 (or the pseudogene TRBV3-2) and TRBJ2-1, with 9 bases lining up with TRBD1. V lost 2 bases and J lost 4; bases outside the gene matches: 6. In germline, CDR1 is LGHDT, CDR2 YNNKEL (reference sequence). The CDR3 is made up of 16 amino acids. In nucleotides, the CDR3 is TGTGCCAGCAGCCAATACAGGGGGCATAAATACAATGAGCAGTTCTTC. This translates into CASSQYRGHKYNEQFF.

This clone appeared once. V is TRBV30 and J is TRBJ2-3; TRBD2 agrees at 8 bases. The CDR3 consists of 16 residues. From germline, CDR1 is GTSNPN and CDR2 SVGIG (reference sequence). V trimming: 2 bases; J trimming: 3 bases; junction bases outside the gene matches: 10. Written as DNA, the CDR3 is TGTGCCTGGAGTCCAAGGGGACTAGTGAAGACAGATACGCAGTATTTT. Residues: CAWSPRGLVKTDTQYF.

The chain couples TRBV28 to TRBJ2-7, with 9 nucleotides matching TRBD1. The CDR3 is made up of 16 amino acids. The germline gives CDR1 MDHEN, CDR2 SYDVKM. Unmatched junction bases numbered 10, after V lost 6 bases and J lost 1 base. CDR3 sequence (DNA): TGTGCCAGCAGCCCTCCGACAGGGGGAATATCCTACGAGCAGTACTTC. Protein sequence: CASSPPTGGISYEQYF.

This chain connects TRBV3-1 (or the pseudogene TRBV3-2) to TRBJ1-2, with 9 bases lining up with TRBD1. Germline CDR1 is LGHDT and CDR2 is YNNKEL (reference sequence). V lost 4 bases and J lost 5; bases outside the gene matches: 11. This CDR3 has 16 residues. The CDR3 protein is CASSPTFSDRGYGYTF. Written as DNA, the CDR3 is TGTGCCAGCAGCCCTACCTTCTCAGACAGGGGGTATGGCTACACCTTC.

This clone was picked up one time. The chain links TRBV14 to TRBJ1-4; the D is unclear. V was trimmed by 5 bases and J by 9 bases, leaving 7 bases between them. The CDR3 totals 11 residues. Germline assignment: CDR1 SGHDN and CDR2 FVKESK. CDR3 bases: TGTGCCAGCAGCGAGGATCAAAAACTGTTTTTT. Translating gives CASSEDQKLFF.

This clone was detected only a few times. This chain connects TRBV5-6 to TRBJ2-2; 12 bases match TRBD2. CDR1 is SGHDT, CDR2 YYEEEE, per germline. Losses at the gene ends were 4 bases for V and 3 bases for J; bases not matched to a gene: 1. This CDR3 has 15 amino acids. Here the CDR3 DNA reads TGTGCCAGCAGCCGACTAGCGGGAGACACCGGGGAGCTGTTTTTT. It specifies CASSRLAGDTGELFF.